This section outlines one T cell receptor beta chain sequence together with its context. Its specific antigen is unknown. There are no base qualities to consult, and no much larger clone falls within one base. The sample is drawn from a study of regulatory T cells in long-lasting Graves disease (dated by TCRdb to 2020 to 2023). The study in broad terms: In the newly diagnosed Graves' disease group, patients had been taking antithyroid drugs for less than 3 months. The study was registered as a clinical trial and conducted in China. TCR sequencing covered some 13 persistent and roughly 20 newly diagnosed Graves' disease patients, around 35 samples in total. Peripheral blood TCR sequencing and RNA sequencing compared persistent Graves' disease patients with newly diagnosed Graves' disease patients.

This specimen's time point label, interpreted: newly diagnosed GD, antithyroid drugs for less than 3 months. RNA was extracted from PBMCs in TRIzol for both TCR sequencing and RNA sequencing. The diagnosis of Graves' disease was made according to American Thyroid Association guidelines. The patients came from an endocrinology department in Xi'an, China. Each patient gave around 9.2 milliliters of peripheral blood, collected in an EDTA anticoagulant tube. PBMCs were isolated by Ficoll Paque Plus density gradient separation without further T cell sorting. An Agilent 2100 Bioanalyzer and agarose gel were used to assess RNA quality, and a NanoDrop 2000 was used to measure RNA concentration. Study-wide findings and limitations: Preferential use of TRBV28, TRBJ1-2 and TRBJ2-5 was observed in persistent disease, whereas TRBV20-1 and TRBJ2-1 were favored in newly diagnosed disease. The study examined only peripheral blood because the primary lesion, thyroid tissue, could not be accessed. As a limitation, the authors acknowledged that the small sample size may reduce accuracy. Sequencing and analysis were limited to the TCR beta chain. A larger number of public clonotypes was shared among persistent patients (approximately 3,000) than among newly diagnosed patients (roughly 930). Compared with newly diagnosed patients, persistent Graves' disease patients had lower TCR Shannon entropy and fewer highly expanded clones, which suggests clonal expansion.

The trim is 7 bases for V and 3 bases for J, with a gap of 18 bases between the germline ends. The CDR3 goes from the cysteine to the phenylalanine over 15 residues. The DNA shown is the 45-base CDR3, in frame from base 1. According to the germline V gene (reference sequence), CDR1 reads LNHDA and CDR2 reads SQIVND. Library creation used multiplex PCR. The sample was run on an Illumina HiSeq 4000. CDR3 regions were amplified by Arm-PCR with iRepertoire HTBI primers to construct TCR beta libraries. Before sequencing, the PCR products went through gel purification. Turning to the authors' computational methods: Gene usage analysis of CDR3 amino acid clonotypes relied on the approximately 60 TRBV and about 15 TRBJ segments identified across samples. Filtered high-quality paired reads were merged into contigs using COPE and FqMerger. BLAST was used to align contigs to the IMGT TRBV, TRBD and TRBJ reference genes, and CDR3 was defined following IMGT. Any clonotype with a frequency above 0.1% was counted as a highly expanded clone. Shannon entropy served as the measure of repertoire diversity, while the Gini coefficient captured V-J evenness. A clonotype found in more than one individual was treated as public. TCRdb trimmed the raw reads at Q25, called clones with MiXCR and kept productive beta chains. For every CDR3 protein sequence, its rows merge into one entry that carries the most common genes and DNA. These V and J calls are TCRdb output, not the study's own analysis. For this sample the table gives fewer than 400,000 distinct CDR3 sequences, of which 18% were detected only once. The ten largest clones take up around 36% of the sample.

This clonotype originated in a female donor with Graves disease. The V and J genes are TRBV19 and TRBJ1-2; no D segment can be confidently identified. The source material was peripheral blood mononuclear cells (PBMCs), sampled at new diagnosis, from a patient treated with antithyroid drugs. The CDR3 in this case is CASNEDGQRHYGYTF. The bases read TGTGCCAGTAATGAGGACGGGCAAAGACACTATGGCTACACCTTC.